This TCR beta chain was recovered during a study of shared clonotypes between healthy human individuals. Whole-study findings and limits: The naive CD4 repertoires of a handful of donors were compared, and approximately 4.7% of clonotypes were shared. The study sampled only blood, and tissue repertoires likely differ. The study drew on few donors, limiting represented genetic and exposure-history diversity.

On this clone: Its target is not known.

The V end was cut by 2 bases, the J end by 0 bases, with 4 bases between. Per germline, CDR1 LNHDA and CDR2 SQIVND (reference sequence). This CDR3 spans 13 amino acids. The assay was immunoSEQ multiplex PCR, and TCRdb's table has in-frame clones only and misses some. The table has approximately 2.5 million clones, more than 80% seen once. This TCR was recovered from a man aged 18 to 29 in good health. The chain links TRBV19 to TRBJ2-5; the D is unclear. Sequencing used naive CD4+ T cells sorted from blood. Subset given: CD45RA+ positively selected. CDR3 in DNA: TGTGCCAGTAGTATAACAAACCAAGAGACCCAGTACTTC. Translating it yields CASSITNQETQYF. The entire variable domain, with the rest obtained from reference TRBV19 and TRBJ2-5, is as follows: DGGITQSPKYLFRKEGQNVTLSCEQNLNHDAMYWYRQDPGQGLRLIYYSQIVNDFQKGDIAEGYSVSREKKESFPLTVTSAQKNPTAFYLCASSITNQETQYFGPGTRLLVL.